The 11 T cell receptor beta chains below all came from one sample that was sequenced in a study of control samples from healthy donors and cancer patients. TCRdb's table, derived via immunoSEQ multiplex PCR, lists solely in-frame clones and lacks some. The sample carries some 120,000 clones, 80% to 90% recorded once. Sequencing used blood. These receptors came from a man aged 40-55 years in good health.

The chain is built from TRBV11-2 and TRBJ1-3; the D is unclear. The CDR3 contains 15 residues. The V gene's germline CDR1 is SGHAT and CDR2 FQNNGV. Trimming removed 5 bases from V and 0 bases from J, with 11 bases in between. The chain's CDR3 is CASSQTAYSGNTIYF. CDR3 in DNA: TGTGCCAGCAGCCAAACAGCATACTCTGGAAACACCATATATTTT.

The chain has TRBV11-3 and TRBJ2-3; TRBD1 agrees at 7 bases. Looked up from germline, CDR1 is SGHNT and CDR2 is YENEEA. V trimming: 1 base; J trimming: 3 bases; junction bases outside the gene matches: 4. The CDR3 is 15 residues long. CDR3 amino acids: CASSLVTRGTDTQYF. CDR3 sequence (DNA): TGTGCCAGCAGCTTAGTTACCAGGGGGACAGATACGCAGTATTTT.

The rearrangement uses TRBV5-1 and TRBJ2-5; 14 positions match TRBD2. Trimming cost V 5 bases and J 2 bases; bases outside gene matches: 8. The CDR3 has 17 residues. Per germline, CDR1 SGHRS and CDR2 YFSETQ. The CDR3 region has the DNA TGCGCCAGCAGAAAGGGACTAGCGGGGGCCCAACAAGAGACCCAGTACTTC. This sequence encodes CASRKGLAGAQQETQYF.

The V gene is TRBV12-3 or TRBV12-4, the J gene TRBJ1-2; 9 nucleotides match TRBD1. V trimming: 4 bases; J trimming: 6 bases; junction bases outside the gene matches: 3. There are 13 residues in the CDR3. CDR3 coding DNA: TGTGCCAGCAGTTACAGGGGGCTGAATGGCTACACCTTC. Translation gives CASSYRGLNGYTF.

This clone showed up just a few times. The CDR3 here is CSARTDLRGEQFF. The CDR3 coding sequence is TGCAGCGCTAGGACAGACCTTAGGGGTGAGCAGTTCTTC. The chain uses TRBV29-1 and TRBJ2-1; maybe TRBD1 (6 bases). Germline CDR1 is SQVTM and CDR2 is ANQGSEA. V was clipped by 7 bases and J by 9 bases, with 19 bases between them. The CDR3 runs to 13 residues.

The chain joins TRBV7-9 to TRBJ1-3, with D maybe TRBD1 (5 bases). The germline gives CDR1 SEHNR, CDR2 FQNEAQ (reference sequence). The germline V and J ends were trimmed by 6 bases and 4 bases, with 13 bases remaining between them. The CDR3 contains 14 residues. The CDR3 region is CASRSGGAGNTIYF. The CDR3 bases are TGTGCCAGCAGGTCAGGAGGGGCCGGAAACACCATATATTTT.

This chain uses TRBV7-2 with TRBJ1-3; D is unresolved. Deletions cut 4 bases from V and 1 base from J, with 5 bases between. CDR1 and CDR2 from the germline V gene are SGHTA and FQGNSA. The CDR3 extends over 13 amino acids. CDR3 residues: CASSYGSGNTIYF. Here the CDR3 DNA reads TGTGCCAGCAGCTACGGGTCTGGAAACACCATATATTTT.

A single count supports this clone. The chain combines TRBV12-3 or TRBV12-4 with TRBJ2-7; D not certain. This CDR3 is built from 11 residues. Trimming cost V 6 bases and J 4 bases, with 7 bases left between them. In DNA form, the CDR3 reads TGTGCCAGCAGCTACCGGTACGAGCAGTACTTC. Residues: CASSYRYEQYF.

The chain uses TRBV12-3 or TRBV12-4 and TRBJ1-2, with D possibly being TRBD1 (5 bases). Trimming pared 6 bases from V and 6 bases from J, leaving 14 bases between. This CDR3 is 13 amino acids long. CDR3 residues: CASRRRDDNGYTF. DNA of the CDR3: TGTGCCAGCAGGCGACGGGACGATAATGGCTACACCTTC.

The chain is built from TRBV27 and TRBJ2-7; tentative D call: TRBD1 (5 bases). Trimming removed 5 bases at V and 0 bases at J, with 17 bases between. The CDR3 loop spans 16 amino acids. Germline CDR1 MNHEY, CDR2 SMNVEV (reference sequence). The CDR3 sequence: CASSPRLPTGSYEQYF. The CDR3, as DNA: TGTGCCAGCAGTCCCCGTTTGCCAACAGGCTCCTACGAGCAGTACTTC.

This chain uses TRBV18 with TRBJ1-5; D perhaps matches TRBD1 (5 bases). Germline values: CDR1 KGHSH, CDR2 LQKENI. This CDR3 spans 14 amino acids. Trimming left V 3 bases short and J 2 bases short, with 8 bases between. The CDR3 region has the DNA TGTGCCAGCTCACCTCGGGACGGCAATCAGCCCCAGCATTTT. This translates into CASSPRDGNQPQHF.